This record looks at one T cell receptor (beta chain) sequence and its context. Donors underwent one heparinised blood draw, around 120 mL on average. The data stem from a study of beta chain features in type 1 diabetes. Losses at the gene ends were 0 bases for V and 4 bases for J; bases not matched to a gene: 2. The CDR3 is 14 residues long. Germline V gene sequence: CDR1 LGHNA, CDR2 YSLEER. The authors reverse transcribed all of the isolated RNA, so sequencing captured expressed TCRB transcripts. Mean read depth for naive, central memory and regulatory T cell samples was approximately 3.57 million reads. Clones were read by immunoSEQ multiplex PCR, and TCRdb kept only the in-frame ones, dropping some. The sample records 600,000 to 650,000 clones, around 15% being singletons.

The V gene is TRBV4-3, the J gene TRBJ1-2; TRBD1 matches 7 bases. The sequenced sample was naive CD4+ T cells from blood. This sequence originates from a young man in good health. The CDR3 loop reads CASSQERDSYGYTF. As DNA, the CDR3 is TGCGCCAGCAGCCAAGAGAGGGACAGCTATGGCTACACCTTC.